This TCR beta chain was obtained from a study of T-cell memory formation after mild COVID-19. Findings and caveats of the study: A balance of CD4 and CD8 characterized clones contracting day 15 to 85, whereas later expanders leaned CD4+. Some SARS-CoV-2-responding clones were already detected in memory before infection.

Comment on this clonotype: Its antigen is as yet unknown.

Using constant-segment primers, 5'RACE produced TCR alpha and TCR beta cDNA libraries carrying sample barcodes and UMIs. TCRdb independently ran MiXCR on the 5' RACE reads; one entry per CDR3 protein. In the table there are 550,000 to 700,000 distinct CDR3 sequences, approximately 15% of which are singletons. The CDR3 totals 14 residues. J lost 4 bases, V lost 2 bases, and 3 bases had no gene match. CDR1 is MNHEY and CDR2 is SVGAGI in the germline V gene. The chain combines TRBV6-5 with TRBJ1-2; the match to TRBD1 covers 8 bases. The sequenced material came from PBMCs or a T cell subset sorted from them (not recorded which). The TCR comes from an adult woman who had mild COVID-19 (a few samples of this study predate the infection). Cell type and time point are not known. For the CDR3, the DNA is TGTGCCAGCAGTTACCTACAGGGGGGCTATGGCTACACCTTC. This encodes CASSYLQGGYGYTF.